This T cell receptor (beta chain) originates from a study of blood T cell repertoires in COVID-19. Across the whole study: The study drew acute and convalescent COVID-19 samples from the United States, Italy and Spain. The analysed material was cDNA or gDNA that came from T cells, B-cell-depleted T cells, or PBMCs.

Under the authors' procedure: Using reference gene primer amplification, nucleated cell counts were estimated. TCRdb's copy holds only in-frame clones and misses some; the assay was immunoSEQ multiplex PCR. V and J calls and clone size are those listed in that table; D and trimming were worked out from the DNA. Of under 100,000 clones listed, about 85% are singletons. Patients in Seattle were enrolled during active infection, then followed longitudinally. This CDR3 is 15 amino acids long. J gave up 2 bases and V 5 bases, and 8 bases lay outside the gene matches. In germline, CDR1 is SGHTA, CDR2 FQGTGA.

The rearrangement uses TRBV7-3 and TRBJ2-7, with 8 bases fitting TRBD2. This TCR came from a woman aged 80 or over with COVID-19, enrolled during active disease. Sequencing was performed on peripheral blood. Here the CDR3 DNA reads TGTGCCAGCAGCCTCGGGCAGCGGGGGCCCTACGAGCAGTACTTC. Translating gives CASSLGQRGPYEQYF.